Sequencing of this TCR beta chain was carried out in a study of blood T cells in healthy people across ages. Whole-study findings and limits: In older individuals, TCR beta diversity per million T cells was lower, falling roughly linearly with age.

Primed by a sample-barcoded 5' primer and a J-beta primer mix, a second PCR proceeded for 7 to 11 cycles. From the 5' RACE reads, TCRdb called clonotypes with MiXCR, one entry per CDR3 protein. Of about 1.6 million distinct CDR3 sequences listed, around 36% were seen once; the top ten hold about 11%. With V trimmed by 3 bases and J by 4 bases, 7 bases remained unmatched. The CDR3 covers 16 residues. Per germline, CDR1 LNHNV and CDR2 YYDKDF (reference sequence). With respect to this clonotype: The target antigen is unknown.

The chain employs TRBV15 and TRBJ2-5; 11 bases are a match to TRBD2. This TCR was sampled from a woman in her 30s in good health. Sequencing was performed on blood. The CDR3 bases are TGTGCCACCAGCAGGGAACTAGCGGGAGAGGGAGAGACCCAGTACTTC. This encodes CATSRELAGEGETQYF.